Presented here are 19 T cell receptor beta chains from one specimen sequenced in a study of T cells in narcolepsy. Data came from immunoSEQ multiplex PCR; TCRdb stores just in-frame clones and leaves some out. In the table there are 25,000 to 35,000 clones, around 79% of which are singletons. The sequencing sample was made of memory (CD45RA-) CD4+ T cells from blood. The receptors here all came from a human donor in good health.

This clone was observed a single time. This chain connects TRBV7-8 to TRBJ1-1, with TRBD1 matching 9 bases. The germline V gene encodes CDR1 SGHVS and CDR2 FQNEAQ. The junction had 15 bases not matched to a gene; V was cut back by 5 bases and J by 5 bases. The CDR3 spans 17 residues. CDR3 protein: CASSKTQDRGMRTEAFF. The CDR3 DNA reads as TGTGCCAGCAGCAAAACTCAGGACAGGGGCATGAGGACTGAAGCTTTCTTT.

This chain joins TRBV2 and TRBJ2-7; 9 bases are a match to TRBD1. V trimming: 3 bases; J trimming: 3 bases; junction bases outside the gene matches: 6. The germline V gene encodes CDR1 SNHLY and CDR2 FYNNEI. The CDR3 is made up of 15 amino acids. The CDR3 DNA reads TGTGCCAGCAGTGATCGCGGGACAGGGCTCTACGAGCAGTACTTC. It yields the protein CASSDRGTGLYEQYF.

The chain combines TRBV10-3 with TRBJ2-1; D assignment may be TRBD1 or TRBD2 (5 bases each). CDR3 length: 13 residues. The germline CDR1 and CDR2 sequences are ENHRY and SYGVKD. Between the trimmed V and J ends, which lost 10 bases and 6 bases, there was a span of 16 bases. The CDR3 protein is CATRGSLSNEQFF. For the CDR3, the DNA is TGTGCCACCCGGGGCTCGCTATCCAATGAGCAGTTCTTC.

This sequence joins TRBV7-6 and TRBJ1-5; D ambiguous. The CDR3 is 14 amino acids. V gave up 5 bases and J gave up 7 bases, with 15 bases separating them. Germline V gene sequence: CDR1 SGHVS, CDR2 FNYEAQ. The CDR3 DNA is TGTGCCAGCAGCCAAAATTCAGGTGGGCAGCCCCAGCATTTT. Its translation is CASSQNSGGQPQHF.

The sample holds a few counts of this clone. The V call is TRBV6-6, the J call TRBJ1-2; a possible D gene is TRBD1 (5 bases). Trimming stripped 5 bases from V and 2 bases from J, with 6 bases between. The CDR3 length is 12 residues. Germline CDR1 and CDR2: MNHNY and SVGAGI (reference sequence). The CDR3 DNA reads as TGTGCCAGCAGTGGGACGAACTATGGCTACACCTTC. It encodes CASSGTNYGYTF.

The chain links TRBV18 to TRBJ2-7; 8 bases match TRBD2. The V gene end was trimmed by 4 bases and the J gene end by 2 bases; junction bases not matched to a gene: 7. The CDR3 loop spans 15 amino acids. Germline loops: CDR1 KGHSH, CDR2 LQKENI. CDR3 sequence (DNA): TGTGCCAGCTCACTGAGCGGGGGAAAAGCCTACGAGCAGTACTTC. Encoded protein: CASSLSGGKAYEQYF.

J is TRBJ2-1 and V is TRBV7-3; the match to TRBD1 covers 9 bases. The CDR3 is 14 residues long. J gave up 8 bases and V 8 bases, and 10 bases lay outside the gene matches. Germline V gene sequence: CDR1 SGHTA, CDR2 FQGTGA. CDR3 residues: CASGPGTGNDEQFF. The CDR3 DNA follows: TGTGCCAGCGGTCCCGGGACAGGGAACGATGAGCAGTTCTTC.

This clone came up once. V and J are TRBV7-2 and TRBJ2-1; the D is unclear. Trimming removed 5 bases from V and 0 bases from J, with 8 bases in between. The germline V gene encodes CDR1 SGHTA and CDR2 FQGNSA. The CDR3 is 14 amino acids. CDR3 residues: CASSASSSYNEQFF. In DNA, the CDR3 is TGTGCCAGCAGCGCCTCTAGCTCCTACAATGAGCAGTTCTTC.

The sample holds a few counts of this clone. This chain connects TRBV18 to TRBJ2-5; D is ambiguous. The CDR3 is 15 residues long. Between the trimmed V and J ends, which lost 3 bases and 6 bases, there was a span of 17 bases. Germline V CDR1 and CDR2: KGHSH, LQKENI. The CDR3 here is CASSPELGHRKTQYF. CDR3 DNA sequence: TGTGCCAGCTCACCGGAGTTAGGTCATCGAAAGACCCAGTACTTC.

The chain joins TRBV19 to TRBJ1-5; a weak D match, TRBD1 (6 bases). The length of the CDR3 is 14 residues. The germline V gene has CDR1 LNHDA and CDR2 SQIVND (reference sequence). V shed 5 bases and J shed 4 bases, with 12 bases lying between them. The DNA for the CDR3 is TGTGCCAGTAGTGGCAGGGGCGTAAATCAGCCCCAGCATTTT. Translating it yields CASSGRGVNQPQHF.

The chain recombines TRBV11-2 with TRBJ1-1; D possibly corresponds to TRBD1 (5 bases). V lost 2 bases, J lost 4 bases, and 8 bases lay in between. Germline V gene lookup returns CDR1 SGHAT and CDR2 FQNNGV. The CDR3 is made up of 13 amino acids. The CDR3 DNA reads as TGTGCCAGCAGCTTACAAGGGGTCACTGAAGCTTTCTTT. Its protein product is CASSLQGVTEAFF. The variable domain in full, with the rest retrieved from reference TRBV11-2 and TRBJ1-1, is EAGVAQSPRYKIIEKRQSVAFWCNPISGHATLYWYQQILGQGPKLLIQFQNNGVVDDSQLPKDRFSAERLKGVDSTLKIQPAKLEDSAVYLCASSLQGVTEAFFGQGTRLTVV.

Details on this clone: One end of the junction fails to match germline, which may point to a read error. CDR3 protein: CASSRQSTYEQYF. Written as DNA, the CDR3 is TGTGCCAGCAGCCGACAGAGTACCTACGAGCAGTACTTC. V and J are TRBV4-1 and TRBJ2-7; TRBD1 is a possible D gene (5 bases). This CDR3 has 13 residues. Germline CDR1 MGHRA, CDR2 YSYEKL.

The chain recombines TRBV5-1 with TRBJ1-1, with 9 positions matching TRBD1. This CDR3 has 14 amino acids. Germline V gene lookup returns CDR1 SGHRS and CDR2 YFSETQ. Trimming at V came to 4 bases and at J to 4 bases, leaving 5 bases not matched to a gene. This CDR3 reads CASSGATGGTEAFF. The CDR3 DNA follows: TGCGCCAGCAGCGGCGCGACAGGGGGCACTGAAGCTTTCTTT.

This clone was seen only a few times. The J gene is TRBJ2-1, the V gene TRBV13, with 8 bases that match TRBD2. Germline lookup yields CDR1 PRHDT and CDR2 FYEKMQ (reference sequence). The CDR3 loop spans 15 amino acids. The ends lost 4 bases at V and 5 bases at J; junction bases unmatched: 7. The CDR3 DNA sequence: TGTGCCAGCAGCTCTAGCGGGCGGGGCCACAATGAGCAGTTCTTC. This encodes CASSSSGRGHNEQFF.

A single count supports this clone. The chain has TRBV5-1 and TRBJ2-5, with 14 bases identical to TRBD2. There are 17 residues in the CDR3. After removal of 0 bases from V and 4 bases from J, the junction contained 5 bases not matched to a gene. Per germline, CDR1 SGHRS and CDR2 YFSETQ. The CDR3 loop is CASSLDGTSGRRETQYF. The DNA of the CDR3 is TGCGCCAGCAGCTTGGATGGGACTAGCGGGAGAAGAGAGACCCAGTACTTC.

The table lists this clone with a few counts. This chain joins TRBV5-1 and TRBJ2-6; the D gene could be TRBD1 or TRBD2 (5 bases each). V was trimmed by 2 bases and J by 0 bases, leaving 18 bases between them. Germline-derived CDR1 and CDR2 are SGHRS and YFSETQ. The CDR3 has 19 amino acids. CDR3 region: CASSFEGRNTISGANVLTF. The CDR3, as DNA: TGCGCCAGCAGCTTCGAGGGACGGAATACGATCTCTGGGGCCAACGTCCTGACTTTC.

This chain connects TRBV28 to TRBJ2-7; 9 bases are shared with TRBD1. This CDR3 has 12 amino acids. V dropped 7 bases and J dropped 7; count of bases not matched to a gene: 5. Germline lookup yields CDR1 MDHEN and CDR2 SYDVKM. CDR3 nucleotide sequence: TGTGCCAGCAACAGGGGGCGCGGAGAGCAGTACTTC. This sequence encodes CASNRGRGEQYF.

The chain employs TRBV28 and TRBJ2-7, with D possibly TRBD1 on 6 matching bases. The V gene lost 6 bases and the J gene lost 2 bases, with 14 bases spanning the gap. Germline V gives CDR1 MDHEN, CDR2 SYDVKM. The CDR3 consists of 14 residues. The CDR3 loop reads CASSPTRTAYEQYF. CDR3 bases: TGTGCCAGCAGCCCCACCCGGACAGCCTACGAGCAGTACTTC.

V gene TRBV6-1 combines with J gene TRBJ2-7; tentative D call: TRBD2 (5 bases). CDR3 size: 14 residues. Germline-derived CDR1 and CDR2 are MNHNS and SASEGT. V gave up 6 bases and J gave up 2 bases, with 14 bases separating them. The CDR3 spells CASRERRAPYEQYF. Written as DNA, the CDR3 is TGTGCCAGCAGAGAGCGGCGGGCCCCCTACGAGCAGTACTTC.